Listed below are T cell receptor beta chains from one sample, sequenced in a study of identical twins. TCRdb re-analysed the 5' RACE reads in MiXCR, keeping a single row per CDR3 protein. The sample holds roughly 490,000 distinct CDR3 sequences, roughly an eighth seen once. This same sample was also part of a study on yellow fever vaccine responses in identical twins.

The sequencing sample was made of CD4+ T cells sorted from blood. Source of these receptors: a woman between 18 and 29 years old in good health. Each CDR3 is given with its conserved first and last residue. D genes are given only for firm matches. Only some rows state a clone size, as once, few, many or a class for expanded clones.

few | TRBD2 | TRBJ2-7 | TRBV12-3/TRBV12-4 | CASKGSGSPYEQYF
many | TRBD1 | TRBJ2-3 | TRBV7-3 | CASSLDLRGGEDTQYF
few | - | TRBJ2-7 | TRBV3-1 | CASSPRGNEQYF
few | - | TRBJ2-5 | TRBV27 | CASSLWSAAYQETQYF
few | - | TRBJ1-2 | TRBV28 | CASTPPGIYGYTF
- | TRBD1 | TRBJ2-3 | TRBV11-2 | CASSHGQATDTQYF
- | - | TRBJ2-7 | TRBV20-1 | CSARRPVVPHEQYF
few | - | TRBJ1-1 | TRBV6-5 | CASSYSNWGGDTEAFF
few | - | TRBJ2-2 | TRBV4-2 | CASSPDADRNFSGELFF
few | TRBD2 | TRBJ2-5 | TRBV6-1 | CASRFLAGQETQYF
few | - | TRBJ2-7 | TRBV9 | CASSAEVAYEQYF
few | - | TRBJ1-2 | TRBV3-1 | CASNQVGGNYGYTF
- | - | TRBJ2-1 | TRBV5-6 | CASDGPLSYNEQFF
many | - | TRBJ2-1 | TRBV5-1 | CASSLLDGVGEQFF
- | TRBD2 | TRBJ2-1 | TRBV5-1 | CASSLGAGGPDEQFF
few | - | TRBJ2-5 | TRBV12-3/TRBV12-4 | CASSFGRGRSQETQYF
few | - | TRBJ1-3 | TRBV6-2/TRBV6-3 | CASSYPDFSGNTIYF
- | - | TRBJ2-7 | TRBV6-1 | CASRVGVIIYEQYF
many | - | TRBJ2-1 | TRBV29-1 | CSVGQYEQFF
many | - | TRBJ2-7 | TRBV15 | CATSRERGSNYEQYF
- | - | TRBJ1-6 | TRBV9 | CASSVVEQAGVSPLHF
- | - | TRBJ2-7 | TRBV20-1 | CSARDSAGRRGSSYEQYF
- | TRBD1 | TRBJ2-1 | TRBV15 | CATSRDPGQLYNEQFF
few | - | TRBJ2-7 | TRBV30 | CAWSMVRSEIHF
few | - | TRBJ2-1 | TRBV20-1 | CSARDPLLIYNEQFF
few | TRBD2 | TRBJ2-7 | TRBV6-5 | CASSYQTSGGAFSYEQYF
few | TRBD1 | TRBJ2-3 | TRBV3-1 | CASSHSMDRGSTDTQYF
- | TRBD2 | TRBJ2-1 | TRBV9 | CASSVLSGGVNNEQFF
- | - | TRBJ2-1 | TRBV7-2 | CASSGGTHNEQFF
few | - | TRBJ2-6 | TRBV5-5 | CASSLAIGNSGANVLTF
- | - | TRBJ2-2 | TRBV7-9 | CASSLRIQSGELFF
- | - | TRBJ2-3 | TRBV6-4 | CASSDLGSDTQYF
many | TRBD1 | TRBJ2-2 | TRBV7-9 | CASSSRGQGLTKELFF
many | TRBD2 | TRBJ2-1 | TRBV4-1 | CASSPDRGLAGGNEQFF
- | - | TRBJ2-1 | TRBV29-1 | CSVGKSNNEQFF
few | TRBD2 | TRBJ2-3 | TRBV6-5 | CASSYRLAGAGTDTQYF
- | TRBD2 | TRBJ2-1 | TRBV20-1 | CSAISSGAGGNEQFF
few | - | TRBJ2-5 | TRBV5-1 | CASSLLVAGETQYF
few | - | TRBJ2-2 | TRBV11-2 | CASSFGRGAGELFF
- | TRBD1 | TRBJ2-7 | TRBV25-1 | CASSMRTGREQYF
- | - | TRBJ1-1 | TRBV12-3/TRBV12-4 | CASTQRTSMNTEAFF
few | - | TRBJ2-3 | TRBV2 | CASAQGSTTDTQYF
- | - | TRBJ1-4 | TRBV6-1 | CASSRGFRNEKLFF
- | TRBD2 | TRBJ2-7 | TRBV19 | CASSRSSGSSYEQYF
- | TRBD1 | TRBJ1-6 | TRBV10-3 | CAIMRTGDSPLHF
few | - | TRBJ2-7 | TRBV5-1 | CASSLALDHRGYF
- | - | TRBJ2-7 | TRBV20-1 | CSAIPTGKIYEQYF
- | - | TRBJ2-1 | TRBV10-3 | CAISEMLANEQFF
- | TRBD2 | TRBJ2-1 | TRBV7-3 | CASSLTVAGADEQFF
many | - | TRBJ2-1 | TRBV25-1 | CASSTGETYNEQFF